The clone carrying this T cell receptor (beta chain) qualifies as medium-sized. No antigen is known for it. Adaptor-ligated barcode primers were used to amplify TRBV12-4/TRBJ1-2 clonotypes. Each CDR3 protein gets one entry after TCRdb re-called the multiplex PCR reads with MiXCR. The sample lists about 500 distinct CDR3 sequences, around 7.6% occurring once. The sorted Tregs were CD4+CD25+CD127-/low cells. Overall study findings and caveats: The TCR gene usage of tumor memory CD4+ T cells clustered together with blood and lymph node memory CD4+ cells and with lymph node naive CD4+ cells. Tumor Treg TCRs overlapped most with tumor naive CD4+ cells.

The CDR3 covers 13 residues. V shed 6 bases and J shed 7 bases, with 15 bases lying between them. Sequenced sample: tumor-infiltrating Tregs sorted from the breast tumor. This receptor was obtained from a female donor with breast cancer. This chain uses TRBV12-3 or TRBV12-4 with TRBJ1-2; D unclear. The chain's CDR3 is CASSPDPATGYTF. The CDR3 DNA reads TGTGCCAGCAGCCCGGACCCCGCGACTGGCTACACCTTC.